The next 8 T cell receptor beta chains were all read from a single sample in a study of T cell responses to AZD1222 COVID-19 vaccine. This table comes from immunoSEQ multiplex PCR, and its TCRdb copy is limited to in-frame clones, with some not included. Among 80,000 or so clones, 70% to 90% were seen once, and the ten largest hold more than 5%. The sample consisted of peripheral blood, taken on day 0 of AZD1222 vaccination. The receptors shown here come from an adult in good health.

The chain couples TRBV19 to TRBJ1-1; D is possibly TRBD1 (6 bases). Germline CDR1 reads LNHDA; CDR2 reads SQIVND (reference sequence). Deletions cut 11 bases from V and 3 bases from J, with 16 bases between. The CDR3 consists of 13 residues. The CDR3 reads CAVGAGEYTEAFF. CDR3 nucleotides: TGTGCCGTGGGGGCAGGGGAGTACACTGAAGCTTTCTTT.

Here the CDR3 DNA reads TGTGCCAGCAGCGACCTCTGGGGGGAAAAACTGTTTTTT. Translated, it gives CASSDLWGEKLFF. V gene TRBV12-3 or TRBV12-4 combines with J gene TRBJ1-4; D possibly corresponds to TRBD1 (5 bases). The CDR3 length is 13 residues. Trimming pared 6 bases from V and 8 bases from J, leaving 13 bases between.

This chain joins TRBV27 and TRBJ2-7, with D maybe TRBD1 (6 bases). The CDR3 has 15 amino acids. Trimming pared 3 bases from V and 3 bases from J, leaving 15 bases between. The germline V gene encodes CDR1 MNHEY and CDR2 SMNVEV (reference sequence). CDR3 region: CASSLGQGNFYEQYF. The DNA of the CDR3 is TGTGCCAGCAGTTTGGGGCAGGGGAATTTCTACGAGCAGTACTTC.

The chain combines TRBV7-3 with TRBJ2-7, with 11 positions matching TRBD2. Trimming took 2 bases from V and 2 from J; bases not matched to a gene: 8. Per the germline V gene, CDR1 is SGHTA and CDR2 is FQGTGA. CDR3 length: 17 amino acids. CDR3 nucleotide sequence: TGTGCCAGCAGCTTACCTAGCGGGGGGTCTTTTCCCTACGAGCAGTACTTC. It specifies CASSLPSGGSFPYEQYF.

V is TRBV12-3 or TRBV12-4 and J is TRBJ1-1; D possibly corresponds to TRBD1 (5 bases). This CDR3 has 12 residues. Trimming left V 3 bases short and J 10 bases short, with 12 bases between. The CDR3: CASSFGGRGAFF. The CDR3 nucleotides are TGTGCCAGCAGTTTTGGGGGAAGGGGAGCTTTCTTT.

The chain combines TRBV11-2 with TRBJ2-2; 7 bases agree with TRBD2. Trimming cost V 11 bases and J 8 bases; bases outside gene matches: 14. CDR3 length: 14 amino acids. The germline CDR1 and CDR2 sequences are SGHAT and FQNNGV. The CDR3 is CAGEGTGLRGELFF. The DNA of the CDR3 is TGTGCCGGGGAGGGGACTGGACTTCGAGGGGAGCTGTTTTTT.

This clone was seen a single time. J is TRBJ1-4 and V is TRBV19; D ambiguous. The CDR3 has 16 amino acids. The V and J ends lost 8 bases and 0 bases respectively, with 16 bases between them. Per the germline V gene, CDR1 is LNHDA and CDR2 is SQIVND (reference sequence). CDR3 DNA: TGTGCCAGTCAACCTTCGGACGTGGCAACTAATGAAAAACTGTTTTTT. This codes for CASQPSDVATNEKLFF.

This sequence joins TRBV27 and TRBJ1-6, with D unclear. This CDR3 contains 18 residues. Trimming shortened V by 0 bases and J by 0 bases, and 12 bases separated the two germline ends. CDR1 MNHEY and CDR2 SMNVEV come from the germline V gene (reference sequence). The CDR3 region has the DNA TGTGCCAGCAGTTTATCACCTTACGCAAGCTCCTATAATTCACCCCTCCACTTT. It codes for CASSLSPYASSYNSPLHF.